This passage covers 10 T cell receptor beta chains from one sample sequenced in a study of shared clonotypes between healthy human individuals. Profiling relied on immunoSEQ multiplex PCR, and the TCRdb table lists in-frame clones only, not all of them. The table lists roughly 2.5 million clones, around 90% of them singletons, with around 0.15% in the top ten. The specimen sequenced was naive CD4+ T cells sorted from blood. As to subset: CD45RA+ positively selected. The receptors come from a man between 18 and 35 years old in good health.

The CDR3 spells CASSAGTRGSADTQYF. CDR3 nucleotides: TGTGCCAGTAGTGCCGGGACTAGAGGAAGTGCAGATACGCAGTATTTT. V usage is TRBV19 and J usage is TRBJ2-3; 8 bases line up with TRBD2. J was trimmed by 4 bases and V by 5 bases; bases with no gene match: 11. From germline, CDR1 is LNHDA and CDR2 SQIVND (reference sequence). The CDR3 is made up of 16 amino acids.

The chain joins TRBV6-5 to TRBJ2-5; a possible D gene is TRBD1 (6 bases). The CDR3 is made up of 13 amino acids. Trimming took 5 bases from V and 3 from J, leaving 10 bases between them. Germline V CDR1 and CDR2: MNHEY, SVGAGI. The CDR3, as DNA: TGTGCCAGCAGTCTCAGGGGTAAAGAGACCCAGTACTTC. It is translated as CASSLRGKETQYF.

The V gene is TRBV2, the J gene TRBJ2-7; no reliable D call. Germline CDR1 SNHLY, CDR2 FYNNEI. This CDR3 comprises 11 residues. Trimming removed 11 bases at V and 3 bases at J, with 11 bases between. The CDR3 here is CASGRNYEQYF. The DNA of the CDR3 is TGTGCCTCCGGACGGAACTACGAGCAGTACTTC.

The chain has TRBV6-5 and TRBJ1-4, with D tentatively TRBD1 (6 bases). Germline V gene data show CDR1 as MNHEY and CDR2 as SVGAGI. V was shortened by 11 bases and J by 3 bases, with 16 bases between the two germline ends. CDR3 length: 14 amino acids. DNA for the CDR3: TGTGCCGGGGGCCAGGGGATAGCTAATGAAAAACTGTTTTTT. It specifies CAGGQGIANEKLFF.

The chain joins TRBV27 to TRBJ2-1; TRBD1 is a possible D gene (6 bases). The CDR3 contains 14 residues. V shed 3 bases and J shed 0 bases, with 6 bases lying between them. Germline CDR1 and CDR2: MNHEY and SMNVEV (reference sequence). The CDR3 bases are TGTGCCAGCAGTTTGGGGGCCTCCTACAATGAGCAGTTCTTC. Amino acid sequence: CASSLGASYNEQFF.

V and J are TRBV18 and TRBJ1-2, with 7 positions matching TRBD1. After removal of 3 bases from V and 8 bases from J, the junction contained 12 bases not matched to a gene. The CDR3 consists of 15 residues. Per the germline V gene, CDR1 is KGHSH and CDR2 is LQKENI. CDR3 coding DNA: TGTGCCAGCTCACCGGGAGGGGACAGCTCCTGGGGCTACACCTTC. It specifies CASSPGGDSSWGYTF.

CDR3 loop: CASSVVESGELFF. As DNA, the CDR3 is TGTGCCAGCAGCGTAGTAGAATCCGGGGAGCTGTTTTTT. The chain carries TRBV9 and TRBJ2-2; no definite D call. V lost 0 bases and J lost 6, with 6 bases in between. Germline V gene lookup returns CDR1 SGDLS and CDR2 YYNGEE. This CDR3 is 13 amino acids long. Full variable domain (outside the CDR3, taken from reference TRBV9 and TRBJ2-2): DSGVTQTPKHLITATGQRVTLRCSPRSGDLSVYWYQQSLDQGLQFLIQYYNGEERAKGNILERFSAQQFPDLHSELNLSSLELGDSALYFCASSVVESGELFFGEGSRLTVL.

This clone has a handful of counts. CDR3 residues: CAWSVRDGNTEAFF. The CDR3 DNA follows: TGTGCCTGGAGTGTACGGGACGGTAACACTGAAGCTTTCTTT. This chain connects TRBV30 to TRBJ1-1; D perhaps matches TRBD1 (5 bases). The CDR3 sequence is 14 residues long. V lost 0 bases, J lost 2 bases, and 10 bases lay in between. Looked up from germline, CDR1 is GTSNPN and CDR2 is SVGIG (reference sequence).

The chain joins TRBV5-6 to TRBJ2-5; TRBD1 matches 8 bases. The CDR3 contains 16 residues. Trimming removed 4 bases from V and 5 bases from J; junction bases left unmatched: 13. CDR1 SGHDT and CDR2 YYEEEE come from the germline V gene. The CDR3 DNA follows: TGTGCCAGCAGCGGAAGGACAGGGCGATATATGGAGACCCAGTACTTC. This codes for CASSGRTGRYMETQYF.

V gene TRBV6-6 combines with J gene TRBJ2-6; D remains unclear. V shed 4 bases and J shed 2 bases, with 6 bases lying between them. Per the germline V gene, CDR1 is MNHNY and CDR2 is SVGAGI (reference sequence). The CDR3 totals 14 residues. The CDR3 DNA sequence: TGTGCCAGCAGTTTACCAGCTGGGGCCAACGTCCTGACTTTC. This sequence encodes CASSLPAGANVLTF.